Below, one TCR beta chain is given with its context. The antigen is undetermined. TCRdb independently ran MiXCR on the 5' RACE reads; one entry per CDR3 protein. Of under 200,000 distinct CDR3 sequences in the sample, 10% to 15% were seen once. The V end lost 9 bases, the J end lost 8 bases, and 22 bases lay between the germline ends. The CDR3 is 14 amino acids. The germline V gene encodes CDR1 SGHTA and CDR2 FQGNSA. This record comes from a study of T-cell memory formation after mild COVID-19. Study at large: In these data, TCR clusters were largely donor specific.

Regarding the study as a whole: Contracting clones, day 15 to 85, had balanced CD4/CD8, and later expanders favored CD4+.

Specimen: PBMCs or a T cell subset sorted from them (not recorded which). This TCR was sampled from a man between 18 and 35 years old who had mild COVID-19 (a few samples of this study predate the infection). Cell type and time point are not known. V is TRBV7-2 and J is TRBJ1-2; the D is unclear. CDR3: CASNFSPALRGYTF. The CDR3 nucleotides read TGTGCCAGTAATTTTTCCCCCGCCTTAAGGGGCTACACCTTC. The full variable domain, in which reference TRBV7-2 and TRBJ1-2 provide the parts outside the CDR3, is GAGVSQSPSNKVTEKGKDVELRCDPISGHTALYWYRQSLGQGLEFLIYFQGNSAPDKSGLPSDRFSAERTGGSVSTLTIQRTQQEDSAVYLCASNFSPALRGYTFGSGTRLTVV.